A single sample gave rise to the 21 T cell receptor beta chains below, sequenced in a study of blood T cell repertoires in COVID-19. Data came from immunoSEQ multiplex PCR; TCRdb stores just in-frame clones and leaves some out. The data hold 150,000 to 200,000 clones, with about 86% observed a single time. Sample: peripheral blood. The source is a middle-aged man with active or convalescent COVID-19.

The J gene is TRBJ2-7, the V gene TRBV19; the match to TRBD1 covers 8 bases. Trimming cost V 3 bases and J 4 bases; bases outside gene matches: 2. Germline-derived CDR1 and CDR2 are LNHDA and SQIVND (reference sequence). This CDR3 is built from 13 residues. The DNA of the CDR3 is TGTGCCAGTAGTATGACAGGGGATTACGAGCAGTACTTC. Protein product: CASSMTGDYEQYF.

The chain couples TRBV5-5 to TRBJ2-3; D is perhaps TRBD2 (5 bases). Germline values: CDR1 SGHKS, CDR2 YYEKEE (reference sequence). V lost 3 bases to trimming and J lost 2 bases, with 16 bases between them. This CDR3 has 16 amino acids. The chain's CDR3 is CASSSRSGDPTDTQYF. The CDR3 DNA reads TGTGCCAGCAGCTCCCGGTCCGGGGATCCCACAGATACGCAGTATTTT.

The DNA of the CDR3 is TGCGCCAGCAGGCCGGCGGGTGGGGGGAATGAGCAGTTCTTC. It codes for CASRPAGGGNEQFF. The chain is built from TRBV5-1 and TRBJ2-1; a possible D gene is TRBD2 (6 bases). Germline V lookup: CDR1 SGHRS, CDR2 YFSETQ. Trimming pared 5 bases from V and 7 bases from J, leaving 16 bases between. The CDR3 runs to 14 residues.

This clone was observed a single time. The chain links TRBV11-2 to TRBJ2-5, with D possibly matching TRBD1 (6 bases). CDR1 is SGHAT and CDR2 is FQNNGV in the germline V gene. The CDR3 covers 13 residues. With 2 bases removed from V and 5 bases from J, the gap between germline ends came to 9 bases. The CDR3 nucleotides read TGTGCCAGCAGCTTACAGGGGCGCGAGACCCAGTACTTC. Translating it yields CASSLQGRETQYF. Variable domain in full (rest from reference TRBV11-2 and TRBJ2-5): EAGVAQSPRYKIIEKRQSVAFWCNPISGHATLYWYQQILGQGPKLLIQFQNNGVVDDSQLPKDRFSAERLKGVDSTLKIQPAKLEDSAVYLCASSLQGRETQYFGPGTRLLVL.

The chain has TRBV6-4 and TRBJ1-1, with 8 bases fitting TRBD1. This CDR3 has 13 residues. The germline gives CDR1 MRHNA, CDR2 SNTAGT. V lost 6 bases and J lost 5; bases outside the gene matches: 5. The CDR3 nucleotides read TGTGCCAGCAGCGGGACAGGTGGGACTGAAGCTTTCTTT. As protein: CASSGTGGTEAFF.

This clone appeared a few times. This sequence joins TRBV2 and TRBJ1-2; possibly TRBD1 for D (5 bases). V was trimmed by 7 bases and J by 8 bases, leaving 20 bases between them. This CDR3 contains 14 residues. CDR1 and CDR2 (germline): SNHLY, FYNNEI. The CDR3 coding sequence is TGTGCCAGCACAGGGTCTGGCCTCGGGCGAGGCTACACCTTC. Amino acids: CASTGSGLGRGYTF.

The chain recombines TRBV6-5 with TRBJ2-1, with TRBD2 matching 8 bases. The V segment lost 8 bases and the J segment 4 bases; nucleotides outside the gene matches: 10. The CDR3 consists of 15 residues. Germline V lookup: CDR1 MNHEY, CDR2 SVGAGI. The CDR3 reads CASQSLTGGYNEQFF. Written as DNA, the CDR3 is TGTGCCAGCCAGAGTTTGACGGGGGGGTACAATGAGCAGTTCTTC.

The chain combines TRBV7-3 with TRBJ1-1; D gene unclear. The CDR3 spans 12 residues. CDR1 is SGHTA and CDR2 is FQGTGA in the germline V gene. Trimming cost V 5 bases and J 8 bases, with 12 bases left between them. The CDR3 spells CASSAGSKEAFF. CDR3 nucleotide sequence: TGTGCCAGCAGCGCCGGTTCCAAAGAAGCTTTCTTT.

This clone showed up just once. V gene TRBV11-2 combines with J gene TRBJ2-7, with 9 bases aligning to TRBD2. V lost 2 bases, J lost 3 bases, and 5 bases stayed unmatched. Germline V gives CDR1 SGHAT, CDR2 FQNNGV. The CDR3 spans 15 residues. The CDR3 spells CASSLSGLANYEQYF. CDR3 DNA: TGTGCCAGCAGCTTAAGCGGACTAGCGAACTACGAGCAGTACTTC.

The chain is built from TRBV29-1 and TRBJ1-1; D remains ambiguous. V dropped 8 bases and J dropped 1 base, with 8 bases sitting between them. CDR1 is SQVTM and CDR2 is ANQGSEA in the germline V gene. This CDR3 comprises 11 residues. CDR3 residues: CSTLRNTEAFF. CDR3 nucleotides: TGCAGCACCCTAAGGAACACTGAAGCTTTCTTT.

The chain's CDR3 is CAISESVGGGDEQFF. In DNA, the CDR3 is TGTGCCATCAGTGAGTCAGTGGGAGGGGGGGATGAGCAGTTCTTC. The rearrangement joins TRBV10-3 to TRBJ2-1, with D tentatively TRBD2 (7 bases). The V end lost 0 bases, the J end lost 8 bases, and 14 bases lay between the germline ends. This CDR3 is built from 15 residues. Per germline, CDR1 ENHRY and CDR2 SYGVKD.

V gene TRBV2 combines with J gene TRBJ2-1, with a possible D match to TRBD2 (5 bases). Trimming removed 2 bases from V and 4 bases from J, with 6 bases in between. The germline V gene has CDR1 SNHLY and CDR2 FYNNEI. CDR3 length equals 13 residues. CDR3 region: CASSETRYNEQFF. CDR3 sequence (DNA): TGTGCCAGCAGTGAAACTAGGTACAATGAGCAGTTCTTC.

The J gene is TRBJ2-2, the V gene TRBV5-1; the D gene is possibly TRBD1 (6 bases). The germline V gene encodes CDR1 SGHRS and CDR2 YFSETQ. The CDR3 loop spans 16 amino acids. V lost 0 bases, J lost 4 bases, and 13 bases lay in between. CDR3 sequence reads: CASSLGGTTLTGELFF. CDR3 sequence (DNA): TGCGCCAGCAGCTTGGGGGGGACAACTCTCACCGGGGAGCTGTTTTTT.

The chain combines TRBV18 with TRBJ1-1; D gene uncertain. CDR3 length: 13 residues. Germline values: CDR1 KGHSH, CDR2 LQKENI. The V gene lost 5 bases and the J gene lost 1 base, with 8 bases spanning the gap. The CDR3 DNA reads as TGTGCCAGCTCAGGCCGGGAGAACACTGAAGCTTTCTTT. Translation: CASSGRENTEAFF.

The genes are TRBV7-9 and TRBJ1-4; D call uncertain. The CDR3 extends over 14 amino acids. CDR1 and CDR2 from the germline V gene are SEHNR and FQNEAQ (reference sequence). With 5 bases removed from V and 8 bases from J, the gap between germline ends came to 15 bases. The CDR3 sequence: CASSPGDGREKLFF. The CDR3 DNA reads as TGTGCCAGCAGCCCGGGCGACGGGAGGGAAAAACTGTTTTTT.

DNA for the CDR3: TGTGCCAGCAGTTTTAGCATGTTAGCGGGGGGGAGGGGCAATGAGCAGTTCTTC. This translates into CASSFSMLAGGRGNEQFF. The chain links TRBV27 to TRBJ2-1, with 11 bases that match TRBD2. Germline CDR1 is MNHEY and CDR2 is SMNVEV (reference sequence). The length of the CDR3 is 18 residues. The junction had 13 bases not matched to a gene; V was cut back by 3 bases and J by 6 bases.

The CDR3 here is CASSVMGTGTYYEQYF. CDR3 bases: TGTGCCAGCAGTGTAATGGGGACAGGGACTTATTACGAGCAGTACTTC. The V gene is TRBV2, the J gene TRBJ2-7; 9 nucleotides align to TRBD1. This CDR3 spans 16 amino acids. Germline assignment: CDR1 SNHLY and CDR2 FYNNEI. V trimming: 4 bases; J trimming: 4 bases; junction bases outside the gene matches: 11.

This clone showed up just a few times. As DNA, the CDR3 is TGTGCCAGCAGCTCCGTAGCGGCCACCGGGGAGCTGTTTTTT. Protein product: CASSSVAATGELFF. The chain uses TRBV7-3 and TRBJ2-2; possible D gene TRBD2, 6 bases. The V and J ends lost 4 bases and 4 bases respectively, with 10 bases between them. CDR3 size: 14 residues. CDR1 and CDR2 from the germline V gene are SGHTA and FQGTGA.

V is TRBV3-1 (or the pseudogene TRBV3-2) and J is TRBJ1-1, with 9 bases that match TRBD1. With 4 bases clipped from V and 0 bases from J, the junction kept 6 bases outside the gene matches. This CDR3 is built from 16 residues. The germline V gene has CDR1 LGHDT and CDR2 YNNKEL (reference sequence). The CDR3 reads CASSRGTGLMNTEAFF. CDR3 bases: TGTGCCAGCAGCCGTGGGACAGGGCTAATGAACACTGAAGCTTTCTTT.

This chain connects TRBV7-3 to TRBJ1-1; TRBD1 matches at 10 bases. Trimming removed 1 base from V and 3 bases from J; junction bases left unmatched: 8. The CDR3 has 17 residues. Germline V lookup: CDR1 SGHTA, CDR2 FQGTGA. Here the CDR3 DNA reads TGTGCCAGCAGCTTAATCCCGACAGGGGGCTCGGACACTGAAGCTTTCTTT. Translating it yields CASSLIPTGGSDTEAFF.

This chain links TRBV20-1 with TRBJ1-4, with a tentative D call TRBD1 (5 bases). Germline assignment: CDR1 DFQATT and CDR2 SNEGSKA (reference sequence). The CDR3 is 10 amino acids. V gave up 6 bases and J gave up 8 bases, with 7 bases separating them. The CDR3, as DNA: TGCAGTGCCGGGGGGGAAAAACTGTTTTTT. Translated: CSAGGEKLFF.